Below are 10 T cell receptor beta chains sequenced from a single sample in a study of cytomegalovirus exposure and HLA in healthy donors. PCR primers comprised 60 Vbeta and 13 Jbeta primers. The method was immunoSEQ multiplex PCR; TCRdb's version includes in-frame clones alone and lacks a portion of them. Here the sample table reports around 140,000 clones. The sample was PBMCs. These receptors were taken from a male donor in good health and CMV-seronegative.

The V and J genes are TRBV28 and TRBJ1-1; a weak D match, TRBD1 (5 bases). Germline CDR1 MDHEN, CDR2 SYDVKM. Trimming took off 3 bases at V and 8 bases at J, with 13 bases between the two ends. The CDR3 has 13 residues. The CDR3 nucleotides are TGTGCCAGCAGTTTCGGGACTTTCTTCGAAGCTTTCTTT. Amino acid sequence: CASSFGTFFEAFF.

The chain recombines TRBV6-5 with TRBJ1-2, with no clear D. The CDR3 is 13 residues long. Germline V gives CDR1 MNHEY, CDR2 SVGAGI. Trimming cost V 2 bases and J 2 bases, with 6 bases left between them. CDR3: CASSYGGNYGYTF. CDR3 bases: TGTGCCAGCAGTTACGGCGGGAACTATGGCTACACCTTC.

The chain joins TRBV6-5 to TRBJ2-7, with 10 positions matching TRBD1. Germline CDR1 and CDR2: MNHEY and SVGAGI. Unmatched junction bases numbered 2, after V lost 6 bases and J lost 3 bases. This CDR3 comprises 13 residues. The CDR3 nucleotides are TGTGCCAGCAGGGGACAGGGGTTCTACGAGCAGTACTTC. Translating gives CASRGQGFYEQYF.

The chain employs TRBV30 and TRBJ1-5; D gene unclear. Germline V gene data show CDR1 as GTSNPN and CDR2 as SVGIG (reference sequence). Trimming took 1 base from V and 6 from J, leaving 13 bases between them. CDR3 length equals 14 residues. CDR3 DNA sequence: TGTGCCTGGAGTGCTGTCCCGGGTAGTCAGCCCCAGCATTTT. Translation gives CAWSAVPGSQPQHF.

Worth noting for this clone: At one boundary the junction diverges from the germline segment, which might be a read error. The chain couples TRBV23-1 to TRBJ1-1; D is perhaps TRBD1 (6 bases). TRBV23-1 is recorded as an ORF, its role being uncertain. The CDR3 length is 15 residues. CDR3 sequence (DNA): TGCGCCAGCAGTCAGGCAGGGGCCACGAACGCTGAAGCTTTCTTT. Its protein product is CASSQAGATNAEAFF.

The chain is built from TRBV30 and TRBJ1-1, with 7 positions matching TRBD1. Germline loops: CDR1 GTSNPN, CDR2 SVGIG (reference sequence). After removal of 4 bases from V and 1 base from J, the junction contained 6 bases not matched to a gene. The CDR3 has 14 residues. Written as DNA, the CDR3 is TGTGCCTGGACCTTGGGACAGAAGAACACTGAAGCTTTCTTT. It translates to CAWTLGQKNTEAFF.

The chain carries TRBV19 and TRBJ1-3; weak D call: TRBD1 (6 bases). Germline CDR1 LNHDA, CDR2 SQIVND (reference sequence). Trimming shortened V by 10 bases and J by 0 bases, and 13 bases separated the two germline ends. The CDR3 loop spans 14 amino acids. CDR3 residues: CATTTGSSGNTIYF. Written as DNA, the CDR3 is TGTGCCACCACGACAGGAAGCTCTGGAAACACCATATATTTT.

The chain joins TRBV27 to TRBJ2-7, with TRBD2 identical over 11 bases. Germline CDR1 reads MNHEY; CDR2 reads SMNVEV (reference sequence). V lost 4 bases, J lost 4 bases, and 12 bases stayed unmatched. The CDR3 loop spans 17 amino acids. The CDR3 protein is CASSYGSLAGGVYEQYF. Written as DNA, the CDR3 is TGTGCCAGCAGTTATGGTAGTCTAGCGGGAGGAGTATACGAGCAGTACTTC.

The V call is TRBV9, the J call TRBJ2-3; 11 positions agree with TRBD2. Losses at the gene ends were 0 bases for V and 1 base for J; bases not matched to a gene: 4. The CDR3 sequence is 17 residues long. Germline loops: CDR1 SGDLS, CDR2 YYNGEE. The CDR3 DNA is TGTGCCAGCAGCGTAGGCGCACTAGCGGGGGGCACAGATACGCAGTATTTT. Protein product: CASSVGALAGGTDTQYF.

This rearrangement joins TRBV6-6 to TRBJ1-1, with D unresolved. Trimming took off 4 bases at V and 5 bases at J, with 5 bases between the two ends. The CDR3 sequence is 11 residues long. Per germline, CDR1 MNHNY and CDR2 SVGAGI (reference sequence). CDR3 bases: TGTGCCAGCAGTTTCCAAACTGAAGCTTTCTTT. It yields the protein CASSFQTEAFF.